This TCR beta chain came from a study of T cell changes during pregnancy in multiple sclerosis. Data came from immunoSEQ multiplex PCR; TCRdb stores just in-frame clones and leaves some out. The table shows 35,000 to 40,000 clones, with 85% to 90% occurring only once. This clonotype originated in a female donor with multiple sclerosis, enrolled in a pregnancy study. This sample comprised CD8+ T cells from peripheral blood mononuclear cells, obtained in the third trimester of pregnancy.

The CDR3 spells CASSGQGVVGSYEQYF. CDR3 coding DNA: TGTGCCAGTTCGGGACAGGGCGTCGTGGGGTCCTACGAGCAGTACTTC. The chain recombines TRBV28 with TRBJ2-7, with 9 nucleotides matching TRBD1. The germline V gene encodes CDR1 MDHEN and CDR2 SYDVKM. V lost 9 bases to trimming and J lost 1 base; unmatched junction nucleotides: 13. This CDR3 comprises 16 residues.